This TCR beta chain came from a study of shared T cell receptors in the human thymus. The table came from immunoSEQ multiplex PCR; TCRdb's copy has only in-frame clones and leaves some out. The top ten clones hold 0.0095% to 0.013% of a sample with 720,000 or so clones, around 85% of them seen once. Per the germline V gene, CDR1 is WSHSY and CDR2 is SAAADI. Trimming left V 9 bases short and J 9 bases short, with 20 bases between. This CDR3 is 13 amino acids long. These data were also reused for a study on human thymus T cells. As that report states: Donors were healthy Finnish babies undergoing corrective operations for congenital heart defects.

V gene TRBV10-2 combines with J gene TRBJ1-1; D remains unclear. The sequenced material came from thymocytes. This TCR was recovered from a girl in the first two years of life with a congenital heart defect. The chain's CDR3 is CASGGEATHKAFF. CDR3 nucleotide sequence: TGCGCCAGTGGAGGTGAGGCCACCCATAAAGCTTTCTTT.